The rows below give T cell receptor beta chains drawn from one sample of a study of cytomegalovirus exposure and HLA in healthy donors. Using immunoSEQ multiplex PCR, the repertoire was profiled, and TCRdb retains in-frame clones only, with some absent. The table has some 200,000 clones, less than 85% seen once; the top ten hold approximately 0.22%. The sequenced sample consisted of PBMCs. These receptors originate from a girl aged 2 to 9 in good health and CMV-seronegative. CDR3s leave out the opening cysteine and the closing phenylalanine or tryptophan. D genes are given only for firm matches.

>TRBJ2-1|TRBV19|TRBD2
ASSIEREWDEQF
>TRBJ1-5|TRBV6-6|.
ASSYSVGVNQPQH
>TRBJ2-1|TRBV27|TRBD2
ASSSASVAGVSRGQF
>TRBJ2-7|TRBV2|TRBD1
ASSGGQTYEQY
>TRBJ2-1|TRBV4-1|TRBD2
ASSQGRTSPNEQF
>TRBJ1-5|TRBV6-1|.
ASSEARPEIRYSNQPQH
>TRBJ2-7|TRBV4-2|TRBD2
ASSQELRAGDSYEQY
>TRBJ1-1|TRBV5-1|TRBD1
ASRGDRADTEAF
>TRBJ1-4|TRBV7-9|.
SSSFPHAGNEKLF
>TRBJ1-1|TRBV7-3|.
ASSTGLLNAEAF
>TRBJ1-1|TRBV6-1|.
ASNLKGGTEAF
>TRBJ1-1|TRBV25-1|TRBD1
ASREQGVNTEAF
>TRBJ2-7|TRBV30|TRBD1
AWSVPGTGGYEQY
>TRBJ2-7|TRBV7-2|TRBD1
ASSLSGQGTYEQY
>TRBJ2-3|TRBV5-1|TRBD2
ASSLESGRTQY
>TRBJ2-1|TRBV15|TRBD2
ATSSPSGRARPNNEQF
>TRBJ1-1|TRBV7-8|.
ASRPPPQGGEAF
>TRBJ2-5|TRBV4-1|TRBD2
ASSQEGTSGGAETQY
>TRBJ1-1|TRBV19|TRBD1
ASVQGGTEAF
>TRBJ2-1|TRBV30|.
AWRAGEPHEQF
>TRBJ2-2|TRBV5-1|.
ASSLAAGATGELF
>TRBJ2-3|TRBV10-2|TRBD2
ASSGRGTSGRMRADTQY
>TRBJ1-1|TRBV29-1|.
SVGGGMNTEAF
>TRBJ2-3|TRBV18|TRBD2
ASSPRAGGLTDTQY
>TRBJ1-1|TRBV30|.
AWIAGDAF
>TRBJ2-7|TRBV5-4|TRBD2
ASSDGLAGKYEQY
>TRBJ1-3|TRBV6-5|TRBD1
ASSYYGTGLGNTIY
>TRBJ2-1|TRBV5-1|.
ASSLGPAGLQYNEQF
>TRBJ2-5|TRBV9|.
ASSVSGVVQETQY
>TRBJ1-6|TRBV6-4|.
ASSTGAGNSPLH
>TRBJ1-1|TRBV6-1|.
AAERPPGYMAF
>TRBJ2-7|TRBV11-2|.
ASSLKQGTGEQY
>TRBJ2-7|TRBV10-3|TRBD2
AISEAGGTYEQY
>TRBJ1-1|TRBV2|.
ASSAGRPKEAF
>TRBJ1-6|TRBV19|TRBD1
ASSIRRQGNSPLH
>TRBJ2-1|TRBV9|TRBD2
ASSVVPWGLAGYWAYNEQF
>TRBJ2-7|TRBV4-1|.
ASSQDSGARRGEQY
>TRBJ2-3|TRBV6-5|.
ASSYSTARDTQY
>TRBJ1-5|TRBV5-1|TRBD1
ASSLDGTAYQPQH
>TRBJ2-3|TRBV25-1|TRBD1
ASSQRDRNSTDTQY
>TRBJ2-1|TRBV2|.
ASSEAFSRNEQF
>TRBJ1-1|TRBV4-1|.
ASSRQGTEAF
>TRBJ2-7|TRBV27|TRBD1
ASSKSVWSGTAYEQY
>TRBJ1-5|TRBV19|.
ASSPLGHINQPQH
>TRBJ1-2|TRBV29-1|.
SVLRARGYT
>TRBJ1-1|TRBV5-1|.
ASSPQGNTEAF
>TRBJ2-5|TRBV5-6|TRBD1
ASSFRQGFQETQY
>TRBJ1-1|TRBV2|.
ASTAGNMNTEAF
>TRBJ2-3|TRBV5-1|.
ASSLAAARYTDTQY
>TRBJ2-2|TRBV5-4|.
ASSRTKGSLGELF
>TRBJ1-6|TRBV6-6|.
ASSYADSPLH